This T cell receptor beta chain was captured in a study of T cell changes during pregnancy in multiple sclerosis. Trimming removed 5 bases at V and 4 bases at J, with 17 bases between. The CDR3 runs 15 residues. CDR1 and CDR2 from the germline V gene are SEHNR and FQNEAQ (reference sequence). TCRdb keeps only in-frame clones here, not all; method: immunoSEQ multiplex PCR. The sample holds over 30,000 clones, roughly 90% seen once. This chain uses TRBV7-9 with TRBJ2-5, with D perhaps TRBD1 (6 bases). The sequencing used CD8+ T cells from peripheral blood mononuclear cells, collected in the third trimester of pregnancy. The sequence came from a female donor with multiple sclerosis, enrolled in a pregnancy study. The CDR3: CASSPGVGDAETQYF. Here the CDR3 DNA reads TGTGCCAGCAGCCCAGGGGTGGGGGACGCAGAGACCCAGTACTTC.